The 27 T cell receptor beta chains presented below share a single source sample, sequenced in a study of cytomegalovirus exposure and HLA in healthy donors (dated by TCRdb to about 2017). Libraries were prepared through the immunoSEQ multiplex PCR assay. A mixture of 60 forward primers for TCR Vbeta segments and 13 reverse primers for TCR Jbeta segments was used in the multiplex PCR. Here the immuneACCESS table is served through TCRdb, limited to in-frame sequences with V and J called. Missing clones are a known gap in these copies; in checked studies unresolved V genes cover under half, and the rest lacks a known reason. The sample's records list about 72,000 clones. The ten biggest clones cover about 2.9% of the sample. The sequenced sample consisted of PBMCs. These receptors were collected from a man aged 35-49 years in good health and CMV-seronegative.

The CDR3 is CASSLYHRTSGGETQYF. In DNA, the CDR3 is TGTGCCAGCAGCTTATATCACAGGACTAGCGGGGGTGAGACCCAGTACTTC. The chain links TRBV7-9 to TRBJ2-5, with 13 positions matching TRBD2. The CDR3 extends over 17 amino acids. With 2 bases clipped from V and 5 bases from J, the junction kept 8 bases outside the gene matches. Germline V gives CDR1 SEHNR, CDR2 FQNEAQ (reference sequence).

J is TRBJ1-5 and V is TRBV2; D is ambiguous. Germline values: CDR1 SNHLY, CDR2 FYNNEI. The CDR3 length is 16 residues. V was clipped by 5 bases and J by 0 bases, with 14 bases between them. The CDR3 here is CASSFSGGFSNQPQHF. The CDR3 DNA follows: TGTGCCAGCAGTTTCTCGGGAGGATTTAGCAATCAGCCCCAGCATTTT.

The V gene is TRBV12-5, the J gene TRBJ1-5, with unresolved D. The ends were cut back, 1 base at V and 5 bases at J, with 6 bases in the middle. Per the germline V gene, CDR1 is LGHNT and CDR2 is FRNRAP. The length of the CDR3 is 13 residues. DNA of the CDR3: TGTGCTAGTGGTTTGGCCCCGGATCAGCCCCAGCATTTT. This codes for CASGLAPDQPQHF.

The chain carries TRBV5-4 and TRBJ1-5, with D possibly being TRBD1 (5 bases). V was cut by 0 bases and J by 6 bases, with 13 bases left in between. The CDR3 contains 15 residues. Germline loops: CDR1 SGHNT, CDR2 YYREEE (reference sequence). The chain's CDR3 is CASSLAGAKSQPQHF. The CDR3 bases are TGTGCCAGCAGCTTGGCTGGGGCGAAGTCTCAGCCCCAGCATTTT.

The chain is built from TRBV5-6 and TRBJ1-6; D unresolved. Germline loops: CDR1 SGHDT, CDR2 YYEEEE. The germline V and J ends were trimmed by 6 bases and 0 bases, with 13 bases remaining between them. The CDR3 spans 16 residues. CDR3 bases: TGTGCCAGCAACCCGGGGATGAGCTCCTATAATTCACCCCTCCACTTT. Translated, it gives CASNPGMSSYNSPLHF.

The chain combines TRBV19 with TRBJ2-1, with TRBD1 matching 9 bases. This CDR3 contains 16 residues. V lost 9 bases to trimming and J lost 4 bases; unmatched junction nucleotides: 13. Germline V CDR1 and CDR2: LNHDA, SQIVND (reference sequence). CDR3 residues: CASSPPLGQGYNEQFF. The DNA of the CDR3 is TGTGCCAGCTCCCCACCCTTAGGACAGGGGTACAATGAGCAGTTCTTC.

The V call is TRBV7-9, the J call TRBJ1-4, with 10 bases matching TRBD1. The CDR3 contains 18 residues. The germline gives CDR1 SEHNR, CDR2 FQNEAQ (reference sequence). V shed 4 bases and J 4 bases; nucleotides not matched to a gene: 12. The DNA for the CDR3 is TGTGCCAGCAGCTCAGGGACAGGGGTGCTGGGGGTTAATGAAAAACTGTTTTTT. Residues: CASSSGTGVLGVNEKLFF.

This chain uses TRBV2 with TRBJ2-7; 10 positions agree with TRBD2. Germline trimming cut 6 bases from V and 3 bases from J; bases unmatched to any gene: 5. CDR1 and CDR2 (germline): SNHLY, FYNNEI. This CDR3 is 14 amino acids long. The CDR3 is CASSRTSGGYEQYF. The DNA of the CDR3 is TGTGCCAGCAGCCGGACTAGCGGAGGCTACGAGCAGTACTTC.

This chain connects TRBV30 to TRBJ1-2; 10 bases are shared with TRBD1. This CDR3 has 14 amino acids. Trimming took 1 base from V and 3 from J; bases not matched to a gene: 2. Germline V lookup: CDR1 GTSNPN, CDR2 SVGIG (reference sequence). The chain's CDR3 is CAWSGQGAHYGYTF. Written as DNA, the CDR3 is TGTGCCTGGAGTGGACAGGGGGCGCACTATGGCTACACCTTC.

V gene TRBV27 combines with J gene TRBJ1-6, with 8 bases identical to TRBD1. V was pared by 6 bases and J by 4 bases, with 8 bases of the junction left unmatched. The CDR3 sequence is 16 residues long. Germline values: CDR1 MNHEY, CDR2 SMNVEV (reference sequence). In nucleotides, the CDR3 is TGTGCCAGCAGCCAACGAGGGGACAGGTATAATTCACCCCTCCACTTT. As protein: CASSQRGDRYNSPLHF.

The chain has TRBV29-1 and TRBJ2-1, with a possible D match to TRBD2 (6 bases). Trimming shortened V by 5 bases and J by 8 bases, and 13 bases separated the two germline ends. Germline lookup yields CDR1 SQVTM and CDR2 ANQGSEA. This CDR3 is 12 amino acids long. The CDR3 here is CSVTLLADEQFF. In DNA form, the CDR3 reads TGCAGCGTTACACTACTAGCCGATGAGCAGTTCTTC.

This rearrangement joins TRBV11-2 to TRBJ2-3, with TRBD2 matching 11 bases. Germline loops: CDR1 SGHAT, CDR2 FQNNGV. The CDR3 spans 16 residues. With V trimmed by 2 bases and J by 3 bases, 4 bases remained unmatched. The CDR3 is CASSLLAGGRTDTQYF. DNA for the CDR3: TGTGCCAGCAGCTTACTAGCGGGGGGAAGAACAGATACGCAGTATTTT.

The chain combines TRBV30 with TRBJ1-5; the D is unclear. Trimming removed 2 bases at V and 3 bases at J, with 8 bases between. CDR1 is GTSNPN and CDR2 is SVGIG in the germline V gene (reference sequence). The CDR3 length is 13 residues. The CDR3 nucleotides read TGTGCCTGGAGTTCAGGTTCCAATCAGCCCCAGCATTTT. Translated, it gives CAWSSGSNQPQHF.

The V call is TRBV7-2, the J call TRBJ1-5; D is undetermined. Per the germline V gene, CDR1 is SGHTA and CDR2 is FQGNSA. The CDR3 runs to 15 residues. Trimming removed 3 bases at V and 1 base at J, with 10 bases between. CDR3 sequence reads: CASSFRSNSNQPQHF. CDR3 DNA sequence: TGTGCCAGCAGCTTTCGGTCTAACAGCAATCAGCCCCAGCATTTT.

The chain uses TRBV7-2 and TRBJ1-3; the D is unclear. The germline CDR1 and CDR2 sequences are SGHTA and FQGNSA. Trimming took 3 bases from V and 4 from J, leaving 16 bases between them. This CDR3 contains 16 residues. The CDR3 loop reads CASSFTAGYSGNTIYF. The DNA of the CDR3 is TGTGCCAGCAGCTTCACGGCGGGGTACTCCGGAAACACCATATATTTT.

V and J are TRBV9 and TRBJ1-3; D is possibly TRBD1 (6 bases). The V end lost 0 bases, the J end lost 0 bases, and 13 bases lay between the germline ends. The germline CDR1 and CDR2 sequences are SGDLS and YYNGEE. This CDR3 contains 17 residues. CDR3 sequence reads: CASSVDTGDTSGNTIYF. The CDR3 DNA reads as TGTGCCAGCAGCGTAGATACCGGGGACACCTCTGGAAACACCATATATTTT.

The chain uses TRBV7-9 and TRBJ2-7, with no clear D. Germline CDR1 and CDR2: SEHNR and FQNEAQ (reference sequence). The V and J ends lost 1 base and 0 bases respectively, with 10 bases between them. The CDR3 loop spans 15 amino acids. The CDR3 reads CASSLGPWSSYEQYF. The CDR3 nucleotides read TGTGCCAGCAGCTTAGGACCTTGGAGCTCCTACGAGCAGTACTTC.

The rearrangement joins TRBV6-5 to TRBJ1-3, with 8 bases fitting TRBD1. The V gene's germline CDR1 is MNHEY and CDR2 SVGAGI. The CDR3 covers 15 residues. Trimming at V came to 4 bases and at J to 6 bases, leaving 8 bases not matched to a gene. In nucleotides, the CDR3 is TGTGCCAGCAGTTCCGTCGGACAGGGCGAAAACACCATATATTTT. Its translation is CASSSVGQGENTIYF.

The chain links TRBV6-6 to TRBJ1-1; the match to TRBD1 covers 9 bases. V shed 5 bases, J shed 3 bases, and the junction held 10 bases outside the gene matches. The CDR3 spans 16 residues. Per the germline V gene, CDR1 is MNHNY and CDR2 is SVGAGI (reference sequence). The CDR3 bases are TGTGCCAGCAGTGGATCGGACAGGGGAGCGGACACTGAAGCTTTCTTT. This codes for CASSGSDRGADTEAFF.

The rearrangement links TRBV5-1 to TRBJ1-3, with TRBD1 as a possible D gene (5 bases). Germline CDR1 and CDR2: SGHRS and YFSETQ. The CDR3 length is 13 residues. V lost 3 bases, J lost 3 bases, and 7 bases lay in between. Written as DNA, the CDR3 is TGCGCCAGCAGCTCGGGGGATGGAAACACCATATATTTT. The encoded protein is CASSSGDGNTIYF.

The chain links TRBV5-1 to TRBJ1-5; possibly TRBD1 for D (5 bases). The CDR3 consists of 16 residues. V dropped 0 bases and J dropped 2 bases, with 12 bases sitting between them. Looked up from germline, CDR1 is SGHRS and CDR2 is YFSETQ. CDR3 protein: CASSLGEGTGNQPQHF. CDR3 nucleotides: TGCGCCAGCAGCTTGGGGGAGGGGACGGGCAATCAGCCCCAGCATTTT.

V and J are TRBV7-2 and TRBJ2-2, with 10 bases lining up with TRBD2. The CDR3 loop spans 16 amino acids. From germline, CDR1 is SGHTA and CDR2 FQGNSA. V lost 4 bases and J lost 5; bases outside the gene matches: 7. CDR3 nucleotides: TGTGCCAGCAGCTCATTAGCGGGGGGACGAACCGGGGAGCTGTTTTTT. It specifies CASSSLAGGRTGELFF.

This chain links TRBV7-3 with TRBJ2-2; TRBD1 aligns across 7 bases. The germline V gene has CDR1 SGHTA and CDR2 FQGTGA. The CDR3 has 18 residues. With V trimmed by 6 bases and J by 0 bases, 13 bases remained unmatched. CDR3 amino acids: CASRQGSPAPSNTGELFF. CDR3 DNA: TGTGCCAGCAGACAGGGGTCGCCCGCTCCCTCGAACACCGGGGAGCTGTTTTTT.

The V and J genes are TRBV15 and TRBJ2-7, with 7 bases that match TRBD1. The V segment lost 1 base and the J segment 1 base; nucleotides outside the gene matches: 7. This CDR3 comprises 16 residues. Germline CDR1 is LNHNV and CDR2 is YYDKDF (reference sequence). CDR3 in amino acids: CATSRGGTDPSYEQYF. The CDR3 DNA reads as TGTGCCACCAGCAGAGGTGGGACAGACCCATCCTACGAGCAGTACTTC.

The DNA of the CDR3 is TGTGCCAGCAGCTTAGCCCAGGGGACTGAAAAACTGTTTTTT. Protein product: CASSLAQGTEKLFF. This rearrangement joins TRBV11-2 to TRBJ1-4; perhaps TRBD1 as D (6 bases). This CDR3 comprises 14 residues. V lost 1 base and J lost 7, with 10 bases in between. Germline V CDR1 and CDR2: SGHAT, FQNNGV.

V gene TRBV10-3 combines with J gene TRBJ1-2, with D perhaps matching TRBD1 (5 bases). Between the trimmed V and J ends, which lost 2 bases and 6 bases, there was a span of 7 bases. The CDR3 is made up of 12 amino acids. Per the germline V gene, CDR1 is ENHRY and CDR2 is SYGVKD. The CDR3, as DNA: TGTGCCATCAGTGAGGGGGGGGATGGCTACACCTTC. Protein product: CAISEGGDGYTF.

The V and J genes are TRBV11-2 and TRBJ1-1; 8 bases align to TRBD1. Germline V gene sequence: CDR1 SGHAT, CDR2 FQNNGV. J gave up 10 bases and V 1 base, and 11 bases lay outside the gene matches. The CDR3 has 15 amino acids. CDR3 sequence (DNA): TGTGCCAGCAGCTTAGGGACCTCAGGGGGCGCGGTAGCTTTCTTT. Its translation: CASSLGTSGGAVAFF.